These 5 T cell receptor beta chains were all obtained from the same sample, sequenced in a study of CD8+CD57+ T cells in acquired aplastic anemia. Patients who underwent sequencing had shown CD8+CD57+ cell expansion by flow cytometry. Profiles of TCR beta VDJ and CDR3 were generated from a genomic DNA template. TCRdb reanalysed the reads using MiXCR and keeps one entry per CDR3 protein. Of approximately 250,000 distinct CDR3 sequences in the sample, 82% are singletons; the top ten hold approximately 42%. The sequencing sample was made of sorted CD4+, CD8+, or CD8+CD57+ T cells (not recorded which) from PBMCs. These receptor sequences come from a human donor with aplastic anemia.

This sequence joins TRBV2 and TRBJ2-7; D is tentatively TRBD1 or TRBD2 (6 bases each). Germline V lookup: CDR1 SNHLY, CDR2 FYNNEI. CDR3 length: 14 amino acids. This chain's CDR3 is CASGDGGTATQQFV. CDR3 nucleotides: TGTGCCAGCGGGGACGGGGGCACAGCTACGCAGCAGTTTGTC.

The DNA of the CDR3 is TGTGCCAGCAGCTTGGCGGGAGGTCACGATCAGGATTATCAGTTCTTC. Protein product: CASSLAGGHDQDYQFF. The rearrangement links TRBV7-8 to TRBJ2-1, with 8 bases identical to TRBD2. V trimming: 3 bases; J trimming: 13 bases; junction bases outside the gene matches: 17. The CDR3 contains 16 residues. CDR1 is SGHVS, CDR2 FQNEAQ, per germline.

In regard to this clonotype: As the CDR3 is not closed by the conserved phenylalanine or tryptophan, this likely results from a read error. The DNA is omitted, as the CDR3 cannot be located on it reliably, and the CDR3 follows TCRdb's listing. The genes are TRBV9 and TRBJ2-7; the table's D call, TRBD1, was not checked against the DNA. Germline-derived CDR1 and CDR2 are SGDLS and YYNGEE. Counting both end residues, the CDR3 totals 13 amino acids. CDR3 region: CASSGGGDSRNQL.

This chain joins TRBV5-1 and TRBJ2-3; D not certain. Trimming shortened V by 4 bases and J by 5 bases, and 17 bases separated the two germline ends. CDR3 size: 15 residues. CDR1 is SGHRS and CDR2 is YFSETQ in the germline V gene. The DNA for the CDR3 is TGCGCCAGCAGCCAAGGCCTTGCAGGTGGAGATACGCAGTATTTT. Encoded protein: CASSQGLAGGDTQYF.

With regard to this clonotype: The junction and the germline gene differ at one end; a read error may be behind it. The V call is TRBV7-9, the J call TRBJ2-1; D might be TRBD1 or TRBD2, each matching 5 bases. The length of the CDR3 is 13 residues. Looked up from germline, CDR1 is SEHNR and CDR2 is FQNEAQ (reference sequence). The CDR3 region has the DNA TGTGCCAGCAGCTCGACTACAGGAAACGAGCGGTTTTTC. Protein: CASSSTTGNERFF.